The clone carrying this TCR beta chain appeared a few times. Amplification of TCR beta CDR3 regions used RNA as the template. In the first-round RT-PCR of the TCR CDR3, the HTBI primer set was used. TCRdb reanalysed the multiplex PCR reads using MiXCR and keeps one entry per CDR3 protein. Among 600,000 or so distinct CDR3 sequences listed, roughly 15% were seen once. Per germline, CDR1 MNHNS and CDR2 SASEGT. The V and J ends lost 4 bases and 3 bases respectively, with 11 bases between them. The CDR3 is 14 residues long. These data come from a study of T cells in Graves' hyperthyroidism and ophthalmopathy.

Source material: blood. The TCR comes from a woman aged 45-65 years with Graves' ophthalmopathy. The genes are TRBV6-1 and TRBJ2-3; D is perhaps TRBD2 (5 bases). CDR3 nucleotides: TGTGCCAGCAGTGGGCGGGCCTATACAGATACGCAGTATTTT. The encoded protein is CASSGRAYTDTQYF.